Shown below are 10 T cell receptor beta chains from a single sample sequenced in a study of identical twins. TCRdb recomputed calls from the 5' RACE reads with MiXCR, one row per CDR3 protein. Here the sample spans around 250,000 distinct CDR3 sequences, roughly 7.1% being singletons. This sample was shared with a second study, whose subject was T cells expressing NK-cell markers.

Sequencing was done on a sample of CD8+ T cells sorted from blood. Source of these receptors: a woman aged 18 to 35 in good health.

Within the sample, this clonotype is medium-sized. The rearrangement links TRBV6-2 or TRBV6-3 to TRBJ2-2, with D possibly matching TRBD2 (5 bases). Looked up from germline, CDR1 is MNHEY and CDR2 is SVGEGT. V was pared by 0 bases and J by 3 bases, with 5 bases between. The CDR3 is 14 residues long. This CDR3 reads CASSYSLDTGELFF. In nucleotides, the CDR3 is TGTGCCAGCAGTTACTCACTAGACACCGGGGAGCTGTTTTTT.

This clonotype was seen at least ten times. In nucleotides, the CDR3 is TGTGCCAGCAGCCCCACCCTAGTATATGAGCAGTTCTTC. Its protein product is CASSPTLVYEQFF. V is TRBV7-9 and J is TRBJ2-1; D not resolved. The CDR3 contains 13 residues. Germline lookup yields CDR1 SEHNR and CDR2 FQNEAQ (reference sequence). V was trimmed by 5 bases and J by 8 bases, leaving 13 bases between them.

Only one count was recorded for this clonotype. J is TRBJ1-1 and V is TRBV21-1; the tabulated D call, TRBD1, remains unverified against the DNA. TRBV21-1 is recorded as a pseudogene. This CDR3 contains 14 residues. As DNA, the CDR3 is TGTGCCAGCAGCGGTCGGACAGAGAACACTGAAGCTTTCTTT. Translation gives CASSGRTENTEAFF.

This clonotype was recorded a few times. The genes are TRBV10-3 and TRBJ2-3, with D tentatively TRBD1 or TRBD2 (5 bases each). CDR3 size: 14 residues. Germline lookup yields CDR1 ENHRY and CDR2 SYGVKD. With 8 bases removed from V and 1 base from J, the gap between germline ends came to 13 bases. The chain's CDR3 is CAIQGEKGTDTQYF. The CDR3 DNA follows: TGTGCCATCCAAGGGGAGAAGGGCACAGATACGCAGTATTTT.

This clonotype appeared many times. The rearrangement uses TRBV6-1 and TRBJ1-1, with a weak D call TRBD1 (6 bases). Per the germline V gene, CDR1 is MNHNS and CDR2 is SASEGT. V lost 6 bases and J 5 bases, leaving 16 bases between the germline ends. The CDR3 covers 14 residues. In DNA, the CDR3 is TGTGCCAGCAGAACGGCACAGGGTGGAACTGAAGCTTTCTTT. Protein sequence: CASRTAQGGTEAFF.

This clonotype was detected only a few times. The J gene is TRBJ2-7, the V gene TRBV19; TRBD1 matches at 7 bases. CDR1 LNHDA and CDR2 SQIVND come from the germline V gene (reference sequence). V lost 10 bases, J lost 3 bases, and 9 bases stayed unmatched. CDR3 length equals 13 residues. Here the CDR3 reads CATSPGQNYEQYF. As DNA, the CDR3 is TGTGCCACTTCGCCGGGACAGAACTACGAGCAGTACTTC. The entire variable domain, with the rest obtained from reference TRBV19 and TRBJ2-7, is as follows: DGGITQSPKYLFRKEGQNVTLSCEQNLNHDAMYWYRQDPGQGLRLIYYSQIVNDFQKGDIAEGYSVSREKKESFPLTVTSAQKNPTAFYLCATSPGQNYEQYFGPGTRLTVT.

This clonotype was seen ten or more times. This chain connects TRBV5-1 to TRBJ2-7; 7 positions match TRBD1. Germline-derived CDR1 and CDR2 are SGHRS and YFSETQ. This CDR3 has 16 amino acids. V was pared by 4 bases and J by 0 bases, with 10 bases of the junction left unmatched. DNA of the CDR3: TGCGCCAGCAGCACCCTGACAGGGCTAAGCTCCTACGAGCAGTACTTC. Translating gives CASSTLTGLSSYEQYF.

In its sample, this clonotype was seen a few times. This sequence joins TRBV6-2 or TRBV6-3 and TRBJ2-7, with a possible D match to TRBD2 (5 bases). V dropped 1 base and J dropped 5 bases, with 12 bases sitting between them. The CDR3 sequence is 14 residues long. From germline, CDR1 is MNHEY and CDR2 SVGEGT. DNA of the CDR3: TGTGCCAGCAGTTACTACGCGGGTCCGGACGAGCAGTACTTC. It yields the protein CASSYYAGPDEQYF.

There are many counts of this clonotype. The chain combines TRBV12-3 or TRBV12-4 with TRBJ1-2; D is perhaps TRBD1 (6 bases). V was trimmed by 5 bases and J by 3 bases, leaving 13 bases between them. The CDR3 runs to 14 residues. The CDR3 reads CASSLKGGDYGYTF. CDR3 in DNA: TGTGCCAGCAGTCTTAAGGGGGGGGACTATGGCTACACCTTC.

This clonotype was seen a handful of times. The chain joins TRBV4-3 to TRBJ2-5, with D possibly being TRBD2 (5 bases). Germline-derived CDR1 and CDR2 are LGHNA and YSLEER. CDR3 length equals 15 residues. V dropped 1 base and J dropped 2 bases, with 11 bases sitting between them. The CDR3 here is CASSQGSGLQETQYF. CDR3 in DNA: TGCGCCAGCAGCCAAGGATCAGGACTGCAAGAGACCCAGTACTTC.